This T cell receptor (beta chain) derives from a study of T cells after yellow fever vaccination. Study overall: Fractions low in cell number were prepared with SMART-Seq v4 Ultra Low Input.

MiXCR, run by TCRdb on the 5' RACE reads, gives a single entry per CDR3 protein. The sample has 550,000 to 750,000 distinct CDR3 sequences, 13% seen once. The sequences come from PBMCs, collected on the day of the yellow fever booster vaccination. The source is a man aged 30 to 39 who received the YFV17D yellow fever vaccine.

The CDR3 loop reads CASSYYGTNYEQYF. The DNA for the CDR3 is TGTGCCAGCAGTTATTATGGGACAAACTACGAGCAGTACTTC. This sequence joins TRBV6-5 and TRBJ2-7; weak D call: TRBD1 (6 bases). Trimming shortened V by 3 bases and J by 3 bases, and 12 bases separated the two germline ends. The germline gives CDR1 MNHEY, CDR2 SVGAGI. The CDR3 sequence is 14 residues long.